The 23 T cell receptor beta chains listed next were all sequenced from one sample in a study of identical twins. TCRdb analysed the 5' RACE reads with MiXCR anew, one entry per CDR3 protein. The sample holds 350,000 or so distinct CDR3 sequences, roughly 9% seen once. The sequenced sample consisted of naive T cells sorted from blood. Every receptor here comes from a woman aged 45 to 65 in good health.

CDR3 in DNA: TGTGCCAGCCCCCGGGACCGATTGGAGCAGTACGTC. It yields the protein CASPRDRLEQYV. The chain links TRBV18 to TRBJ2-7, with D possibly being TRBD1 or TRBD2 (5 bases each). CDR1 is KGHSH, CDR2 LQKENI, per germline. The length of the CDR3 is 12 residues. The V gene lost 8 bases and the J gene lost 7 bases, with 15 bases spanning the gap.

The chain has TRBV24-1 and TRBJ2-5, with 10 bases fitting TRBD1. With V trimmed by 4 bases and J by 5 bases, 6 bases remained unmatched. Germline CDR1 and CDR2: KGHDR and SFDVKD. The CDR3 totals 15 residues. The CDR3 bases are TGTGCCACCAGTGAGCTGGACAGGGGGTCGGAGACCCAGTACTTC. Protein product: CATSELDRGSETQYF.

This rearrangement joins TRBV6-6 to TRBJ2-7, with D perhaps TRBD1 (5 bases). CDR3 length: 13 amino acids. V lost 7 bases and J 4 bases, leaving 14 bases between the germline ends. The germline V gene encodes CDR1 MNHNY and CDR2 SVGAGI (reference sequence). CDR3 in amino acids: CASMKQGSYEQYF. DNA of the CDR3: TGTGCCAGCATGAAGCAGGGATCGTACGAGCAGTACTTC.

V gene TRBV5-1 combines with J gene TRBJ2-1, with 7 bases lining up with TRBD1. This CDR3 region has 16 residues. Trimming took 0 bases from V and 6 from J; bases not matched to a gene: 9. Germline loops: CDR1 SGHRS, CDR2 YFSETQ. CDR3 sequence reads: CASSLVTGQLLNEQFF. The CDR3 bases are TGCGCCAGCAGCTTGGTCACGGGACAGCTACTCAATGAGCAGTTCTTC. Full variable domain (outside the CDR3, taken from reference TRBV5-1 and TRBJ2-1): KAGVTQTPRYLIKTRGQQVTLSCSPISGHRSVSWYQQTPGQGLQFLFEYFSETQRNKGNFPGRFSGRQFSNSRSEMNVSTLELGDSALYLCASSLVTGQLLNEQFFGPGTRLTVL.

This clonotype was observed many times. V and J are TRBV12-3 or TRBV12-4 and TRBJ2-5; 8 bases agree with TRBD1. Trimming removed 6 bases from V and 4 bases from J; junction bases left unmatched: 10. The CDR3 has 15 residues. CDR3 region: CASSMTGAGGETQYF. CDR3 sequence (DNA): TGTGCCAGCAGCATGACAGGGGCTGGAGGAGAGACCCAGTACTTC.

This clonotype was found a few times. This sequence joins TRBV20-1 and TRBJ2-3, with 9 positions matching TRBD2. Per the germline V gene, CDR1 is DFQATT and CDR2 is SNEGSKA (reference sequence). The CDR3 sequence is 15 residues long. The junction had 14 bases not matched to a gene; V was cut back by 3 bases and J by 10 bases. The DNA of the CDR3 is TGCAGTGCTAGTCGGCGGGAGGGCCCGCCTGATGCGCAGTATTTT. This sequence encodes CSASRREGPPDAQYF.

This clonotype was observed at least ten times. The V call is TRBV5-1, the J call TRBJ1-2, with 10 nucleotides matching TRBD1. There are 13 residues in the CDR3. Germline CDR1 SGHRS, CDR2 YFSETQ. Trimming took 7 bases from V and 4 from J; bases not matched to a gene: 4. The CDR3 bases are TGCGCCAGCGCCCGGGACAGGGGCTATGGCTACACCTTC. This translates into CASARDRGYGYTF.

This clonotype has at least ten counts. J is TRBJ2-2 and V is TRBV5-1; no firm D call. This CDR3 is 14 amino acids long. Trimming pared 1 base from V and 1 base from J, leaving 5 bases between. The V gene's germline CDR1 is SGHRS and CDR2 YFSETQ. For the CDR3, the DNA is TGCGCCAGCAGCTTGACGGAGAACACCGGGGAGCTGTTTTTT. As protein: CASSLTENTGELFF.

The chain uses TRBV12-3 or TRBV12-4 and TRBJ1-1; a weak D match, TRBD1 (5 bases). Trimming left V 3 bases short and J 9 bases short, with 11 bases between. This CDR3 comprises 12 residues. The CDR3, as DNA: TGTGCCAGCAGTTTCGGACGGACACAAGCTTTCTTT. Amino acid sequence: CASSFGRTQAFF.

Many counts were recorded for this clonotype. The chain couples TRBV19 to TRBJ2-1, with 10 bases aligning to TRBD2. Germline V gives CDR1 LNHDA, CDR2 SQIVND (reference sequence). Unmatched junction bases numbered 1, after V lost 7 bases and J lost 1 base. The CDR3 loop spans 14 amino acids. As DNA, the CDR3 is TGTGCCAGTAATAGCGGGAGGTCCTACAATGAGCAGTTCTTC. It translates to CASNSGRSYNEQFF.

This rearrangement joins TRBV24-1 to TRBJ2-6; D remains ambiguous. The CDR3 totals 14 residues. Trimming stripped 9 bases from V and 3 bases from J, with 11 bases between. Germline CDR1 and CDR2: KGHDR and SFDVKD. The CDR3 protein is CATGERSGANVLTF. The CDR3 DNA reads as TGTGCCACCGGGGAAAGGAGTGGGGCCAACGTCCTGACTTTC.

This clonotype was recorded at least ten times. This chain connects TRBV29-1 to TRBJ2-5; TRBD1 aligns across 8 bases. V was pared by 2 bases and J by 1 base, with 6 bases of the junction left unmatched. Germline CDR1 and CDR2: SQVTM and ANQGSEA. The length of the CDR3 is 15 residues. This CDR3 reads CSVESPGGIQETQYF. The CDR3, as DNA: TGCAGCGTTGAAAGTCCAGGGGGCATCCAAGAGACCCAGTACTTC.

On this clonotype itself: A clone one base away is much larger, so this may be a read error. This rearrangement joins TRBV11-3 to TRBJ2-2; the match to TRBD1 covers 9 bases. Per germline, CDR1 SGHNT and CDR2 YENEEA. The CDR3 runs 14 residues. The CDR3 DNA sequence: TGTACCAGCAGCTACCGGACAGGGGCCGGGGAGCTGTTTTTT. Its protein product is CTSSYRTGAGELFF.

This clonotype has a handful of counts. This chain links TRBV29-1 with TRBJ2-3, with D uncertain. V dropped 5 bases and J dropped 3 bases, with 9 bases sitting between them. Per germline, CDR1 SQVTM and CDR2 ANQGSEA. This CDR3 contains 12 residues. The CDR3 protein is CSVLEATDTQYF. The CDR3 DNA is TGCAGCGTTTTAGAGGCGACAGATACGCAGTATTTT.

The table lists this clonotype with many counts. The chain employs TRBV5-1 and TRBJ1-1, with unresolved D. This CDR3 is 16 amino acids long. V lost 2 bases and J lost 0, with 14 bases in between. In germline, CDR1 is SGHRS, CDR2 YFSETQ. The CDR3 nucleotides are TGCGCCAGCAGCTTAGCATTTCCCAGCATGAACACTGAAGCTTTCTTT. The encoded protein is CASSLAFPSMNTEAFF.

This clonotype was counted at least ten times. The chain is built from TRBV5-1 and TRBJ2-1; D might be TRBD2 (5 bases). Germline V gene data show CDR1 as SGHRS and CDR2 as YFSETQ. This CDR3 spans 19 amino acids. V lost 5 bases to trimming and J lost 2 bases, with 26 bases between them. CDR3 sequence: CASRGLQSDIAVTYNEQFF. The CDR3 region has the DNA TGCGCCAGCAGAGGACTTCAATCCGATATAGCCGTTACCTACAATGAGCAGTTCTTC.

V and J are TRBV6-6 and TRBJ1-5, with TRBD1 identical over 9 bases. The CDR3 has 17 amino acids. CDR1 and CDR2 (germline): MNHNY, SVGAGI (reference sequence). Germline trimming cut 5 bases from V and 5 bases from J; bases unmatched to any gene: 13. In DNA form, the CDR3 reads TGTGCCAGCAGTCAACAAATGGGACAGGGATCATATCAGCCCCAGCATTTT. This codes for CASSQQMGQGSYQPQHF.

This clonotype was recorded many times. V gene TRBV29-1 combines with J gene TRBJ2-2; TRBD1 matches at 7 bases. The germline gives CDR1 SQVTM, CDR2 ANQGSEA. The CDR3 has 12 residues. After removal of 6 bases from V and 3 bases from J, the junction contained 1 base not matched to a gene. CDR3 coding DNA: TGCAGCGTCCAGGGGGACACCGGGGAGCTGTTTTTT. Protein sequence: CSVQGDTGELFF.

The rearrangement uses TRBV9 and TRBJ2-1; D unresolved. With 0 bases removed from V and 4 bases from J, the gap between germline ends came to 20 bases. This CDR3 has 18 amino acids. The germline gives CDR1 SGDLS, CDR2 YYNGEE. The CDR3 DNA sequence: TGTGCCAGCAGCGTAGCTACTTTGGGAATAGGTTCATACAATGAGCAGTTCTTC. Its translation: CASSVATLGIGSYNEQFF.

The V and J genes are TRBV12-3 or TRBV12-4 and TRBJ1-5; 7 bases are a match to TRBD1. J lost 4 bases, V lost 1 base, and 7 bases had no gene match. The CDR3 consists of 16 residues. The CDR3 loop reads CASSLGVQGGNQPQHF. CDR3 DNA: TGTGCCAGCAGTTTAGGTGTTCAGGGGGGAAATCAGCCCCAGCATTTT.

The J gene is TRBJ2-5, the V gene TRBV20-1; D call uncertain. The germline V gene encodes CDR1 DFQATT and CDR2 SNEGSKA (reference sequence). V was pared by 3 bases and J by 0 bases, with 8 bases between. This CDR3 has 13 amino acids. The CDR3 here is CSASIVDQETQYF. CDR3 DNA: TGCAGTGCTAGCATAGTGGACCAAGAGACCCAGTACTTC.

Ten or more counts support this clonotype. The CDR3 spells CSVLRGPTSTDTQYF. In DNA form, the CDR3 reads TGCAGCGTGCTCCGGGGCCCAACCTCCACAGATACGCAGTATTTT. The rearrangement uses TRBV29-1 and TRBJ2-3; D is possibly TRBD1 or TRBD2 (5 bases each). The V end lost 6 bases, the J end lost 2 bases, and 18 bases lay between the germline ends. Germline lookup yields CDR1 SQVTM and CDR2 ANQGSEA. The CDR3 length is 15 residues.

This clonotype appeared many times. V and J are TRBV29-1 and TRBJ2-2; D gene unclear. The V and J ends lost 7 bases and 6 bases respectively, with 9 bases between them. This CDR3 is 11 amino acids long. The V gene's germline CDR1 is SQVTM and CDR2 ANQGSEA. For the CDR3, the DNA is TGCAGCGCTGTTGGGTCCGGGGAGCTGTTTTTT. Protein: CSAVGSGELFF.